Below are 19 T cell receptor beta chains sequenced from a single sample in a study of Graves' ophthalmopathy and Graves' hyperthyroidism. RNA served as the template for amplifying TCR beta CDR3 regions. After a first-round RT-PCR with HTBI primers, a second-round multiplex PCR was run. TCRdb independently ran MiXCR on the multiplex PCR reads; one entry per CDR3 protein. The data hold around 590,000 distinct CDR3 sequences, with less than 40% observed a single time. Material for sequencing was peripheral blood or thyroid tissue (not recorded which). Receptors originate from an adult man with Graves' hyperthyroidism.

The chain is built from TRBV7-9 and TRBJ1-1; D is perhaps TRBD1 (5 bases). Germline CDR1 reads SEHNR; CDR2 reads FQNEAQ (reference sequence). This CDR3 region has 18 residues. V was trimmed by 5 bases and J by 4 bases, leaving 26 bases between them. CDR3: CASSQDWGTGLASTEAFF. CDR3 nucleotide sequence: TGTGCCAGCAGCCAAGATTGGGGCACGGGCCTCGCTAGCACTGAAGCTTTCTTT.

This clonotype was counted many times. The chain recombines TRBV7-9 with TRBJ1-5; 9 positions agree with TRBD1. The CDR3 is 19 residues long. Germline CDR1 reads SEHNR; CDR2 reads FQNEAQ (reference sequence). Trimming cost V 1 base and J 5 bases; bases outside gene matches: 15. CDR3 coding DNA: TGTGCCAGCAGCTTAGTTGGGACAGGGCAACCCTCACCTCATCAGCCCCAGCATTTT. The encoded protein is CASSLVGTGQPSPHQPQHF. Together with reference TRBV7-9 and TRBJ1-5, the CDR3 gives the full variable domain: DTGVSQNPRHKITKRGQNVTFRCDPISEHNRLYWYRQTLGQGPEFLTYFQNEAQLEKSRLLSDRFSAERPKGSFSTLEIQRTEQGDSAMYLCASSLVGTGQPSPHQPQHFGDGTRLSIL.

The CDR3 reads CASSELDGTDFNYGYTF. The CDR3 region has the DNA TGTGCCAGCAGTGAATTAGACGGGACAGATTTTAACTATGGCTACACCTTC. This sequence joins TRBV25-1 and TRBJ1-2; 7 bases agree with TRBD1. With 1 base clipped from V and 1 base from J, the junction kept 9 bases outside the gene matches. Germline V lookup: CDR1 MGHDK, CDR2 SYGVNS. This CDR3 contains 17 residues.

A note on this clonotype: Given a much more abundant clone one base away, this may be a read error. The chain couples TRBV6-6 to TRBJ2-7; the D gene is possibly TRBD1 (6 bases). CDR1 and CDR2 from the germline V gene are MNHNY and SVGAGI (reference sequence). This CDR3 has 15 amino acids. The CDR3 DNA reads TGTGCCAGCAGTTACGGTCAGGGGAGTCGCTACGAGCAGCACTTC. This gives the protein CASSYGQGSRYEQHF.

This sequence joins TRBV2 and TRBJ2-5, with D hard to call. Trimming stripped 4 bases from V and 1 base from J, with 10 bases between. This CDR3 contains 14 residues. Looked up from germline, CDR1 is SNHLY and CDR2 is FYNNEI. The CDR3 DNA reads as TGTGCCAGCAGTGCTAGTACTGTCCAAGAGACCCAGTACTTC. It specifies CASSASTVQETQYF.

The rearrangement links TRBV24-1 to TRBJ2-2; D call uncertain. Germline CDR1 reads KGHDR; CDR2 reads SFDVKD. V dropped 6 bases and J dropped 1 base, with 8 bases sitting between them. The CDR3 consists of 14 residues. The CDR3 bases are TGTGCCACCAGTTTGTCGGGGAACACCGGGGAGCTGTTTTTT. Encoded protein: CATSLSGNTGELFF.

The chain uses TRBV2 and TRBJ1-6; 10 nucleotides align to TRBD1. The CDR3 extends over 13 amino acids. Per germline, CDR1 SNHLY and CDR2 FYNNEI. After removal of 9 bases from V and 7 bases from J, the junction contained 3 bases not matched to a gene. CDR3 amino acids: CAREGQGNSPLHF. CDR3 sequence (DNA): TGTGCCAGAGAGGGACAGGGGAATTCACCCCTCCACTTT.

V and J are TRBV4-1 and TRBJ1-1; possible D gene TRBD1, 6 bases. V was shortened by 0 bases and J by 2 bases, with 22 bases between the two germline ends. This CDR3 is 19 amino acids long. CDR1 is MGHRA and CDR2 is YSYEKL in the germline V gene. CDR3 region: CASSQEFQGLRGANTEAFF. The CDR3 DNA reads TGCGCCAGCAGCCAAGAATTTCAAGGGTTGCGGGGGGCCAACACTGAAGCTTTCTTT.

In its sample, this clonotype was seen a few times. This chain uses TRBV29-1 with TRBJ1-1; weak D call: TRBD1 (5 bases). Trimming cost V 3 bases and J 0 bases, with 11 bases left between them. The CDR3 is made up of 14 amino acids. Germline V gene data show CDR1 as SQVTM and CDR2 as ANQGSEA. CDR3 sequence: CSVETVLMNTEAFF. In nucleotides, the CDR3 is TGCAGCGTTGAGACAGTACTTATGAACACTGAAGCTTTCTTT.

This clonotype has only a few counts. The rearrangement links TRBV7-9 to TRBJ2-7, with D perhaps being TRBD1 or TRBD2 (8 bases each). V gave up 4 bases and J gave up 2 bases, with 33 bases separating them. This CDR3 has 21 amino acids. The germline CDR1 and CDR2 sequences are SEHNR and FQNEAQ (reference sequence). CDR3 sequence (DNA): TGTGCCAGCAGCTACAGGACAGGGCGCGACTACTCAGCGGGAGCGACCTACGAGCAGTACTTC. Translating it yields CASSYRTGRDYSAGATYEQYF.

Many counts were recorded for this clonotype. The gene calls are TRBV10-3 and TRBJ1-5; weak D call: TRBD1 (5 bases). Germline loops: CDR1 ENHRY, CDR2 SYGVKD. Between the trimmed V and J ends, which lost 0 bases and 6 bases, there was a span of 12 bases. The CDR3 runs 15 residues. The CDR3 DNA reads TGTGCCATCAGTGAGTCGGGCCAGGGCCGTCAGCCCCAGCATTTT. Amino acids: CAISESGQGRQPQHF.

As concerns this clonotype: A single base separates this from a much larger clone, so it may be a read error. The chain carries TRBV20-1 and TRBJ1-1, with 7 bases matching TRBD1. Germline V gene sequence: CDR1 DFQATT, CDR2 SNEGSKA (reference sequence). CDR3 length: 14 residues. Trimming took 5 bases from V and 1 from J; bases not matched to a gene: 7. The CDR3 reads CSAPRTGENTEAFF. The DNA of the CDR3 is TGCAGTGCTCCCCGGACAGGAGAGAACACTGAAGCTTTCTTT.

The chain carries TRBV20-1 and TRBJ2-7; 8 nucleotides line up with TRBD1. The DNA end favors TRBJ2-5, so the J call may be wrong. The V gene's germline CDR1 is DFQATT and CDR2 SNEGSKA (reference sequence). There are 16 residues in the CDR3. Written as DNA, the CDR3 is TGCAGTGCTAGAGATACAGGTCAGGGGGCACAAGAGACCCAGTACTTC. Translation gives CSARDTGQGAQETQYF.

This chain uses TRBV7-9 with TRBJ2-1; D is undetermined. The length of the CDR3 is 13 residues. The ends were cut back, 5 bases at V and 5 bases at J, with 10 bases in the middle. Germline lookup yields CDR1 SEHNR and CDR2 FQNEAQ (reference sequence). The CDR3 protein is CASSPPGHNEQFF. The CDR3 DNA reads as TGTGCCAGCAGCCCGCCAGGCCACAATGAGCAGTTCTTC. Looking up the rest from reference TRBV7-9 and TRBJ2-1 gives the full variable domain: DTGVSQNPRHKITKRGQNVTFRCDPISEHNRLYWYRQTLGQGPEFLTYFQNEAQLEKSRLLSDRFSAERPKGSFSTLEIQRTEQGDSAMYLCASSPPGHNEQFFGPGTRLTVL.

V is TRBV12-3 or TRBV12-4 and J is TRBJ2-6, with 15 bases that match TRBD2. V gave up 3 bases and J gave up 3 bases; unmatched junction bases: 3. The CDR3 extends over 18 amino acids. CDR3 in DNA: TGTGCCAGCAGTTTGGGACTAGCGGGAGGTCGTGGGGCCAACGTCCTGACTTTC. It codes for CASSLGLAGGRGANVLTF.

This clonotype was detected once. The chain couples TRBV7-9 to TRBJ1-4; 10 bases align to TRBD1. The germline gives CDR1 SEHNR, CDR2 FQNEAQ (reference sequence). The CDR3 totals 17 residues. J gave up 8 bases and V 5 bases, and 14 bases lay outside the gene matches. This CDR3 reads CASSPRDRGSQREKLFF. Written as DNA, the CDR3 is TGTGCCAGCAGCCCTCGGGACAGGGGTTCTCAGAGGGAAAAACTGTTTTTT.

The gene calls are TRBV25-1 and TRBJ1-2; 7 bases agree with TRBD1. V was clipped by 6 bases and J by 3 bases; unmatched bases: 7. The germline CDR1 and CDR2 sequences are MGHDK and SYGVNS. CDR3 length: 14 amino acids. Written as DNA, the CDR3 is TGTGCCAGCAGCCCAGGGACAGACTACTATGGCTACACCTTC. It specifies CASSPGTDYYGYTF.

This clonotype appeared many times. V usage is TRBV7-9 and J usage is TRBJ2-5; 14 bases agree with TRBD2. Germline V gene lookup returns CDR1 SEHNR and CDR2 FQNEAQ (reference sequence). J gave up 2 bases and V 7 bases, and 18 bases lay outside the gene matches. The CDR3 spans 20 residues. CDR3 nucleotides: TGTGCCAGCACCCTGGGACTAGCGGGGGCCGGTCGAAATGAACAAGAGACCCAGTACTTC. Translating gives CASTLGLAGAGRNEQETQYF.

This clonotype was recorded many times. The rearrangement joins TRBV29-1 to TRBJ2-5; 7 bases agree with TRBD1. This CDR3 comprises 10 residues. V dropped 6 bases and J dropped 13; count of bases not matched to a gene: 8. Germline lookup yields CDR1 SQVTM and CDR2 ANQGSEA. The CDR3 nucleotides read TGCAGCGTCCATACAGGGGCCCCGTACTTC. Encoded protein: CSVHTGAPYF.